The source of this T cell receptor (beta chain) is a study of blood T cell repertoires in COVID-19. V gave up 2 bases and J gave up 5 bases, with 9 bases separating them. This CDR3 region has 14 residues. Germline CDR1 reads MNHEY; CDR2 reads SMNVEV (reference sequence). In the original analysis: It was from reference gene primer amplification that nucleated cell counts were estimated. Clones were sequenced by immunoSEQ multiplex PCR, and TCRdb holds only the in-frame ones, with some missing. The V and J calls and clone size were taken over from that table, and D and trimming were inferred from the DNA. Of some 250,000 clones in the sample, around 82% were seen once.

This clonotype was obtained from a woman aged 18-29 years with acute or convalescent COVID-19. V gene TRBV27 combines with J gene TRBJ1-4; no clear D gene. Sequencing used peripheral blood. Here the CDR3 DNA reads TGTGCCAGCAGTTTAACGGTTTCAAATGAAAAACTGTTTTTT. It specifies CASSLTVSNEKLFF.